Shown below are 24 T cell receptor beta chains from a single sample sequenced in a study of graft-versus-host responses after intestinal transplantation. No antigens are known for them. Sequencing was performed with immunoSEQ multiplex PCR; in TCRdb, only in-frame clones are kept and a portion is missing. The table lists tens of thousands of clones, under 90% of them singletons, with less than 0.12% in the top ten. The sequences come from unstimulated CD4+ T cells sorted from spleen or lymph node cells, collected before intestinal transplant. Source of these receptors: a human donor who received an intestinal transplant.

This clone was picked up a small number of times. The chain recombines TRBV6-1 with TRBJ2-3, with 8 bases lining up with TRBD2. CDR1 and CDR2 (germline): MNHNS, SASEGT. The J segment lost 2 bases and the V segment lost 2 bases, leaving 9 bases of the junction unmatched. The CDR3 has 17 amino acids. The CDR3 bases are TGTGCCAGCAGTGAAAAAGGGAGCGGGGGCTTCACAGATACGCAGTATTTT. Translation: CASSEKGSGGFTDTQYF.

This chain connects TRBV21-1 to TRBJ2-1; the table calls TRBD1, which could not be checked here. TRBV21-1 is a pseudogene. The CDR3 loop spans 17 amino acids. DNA of the CDR3: TGTGCCAGCAGCAAAAGAACCGGGACAGGGGGCCTTGGTGAGCAGTTCTTC. It codes for CASSKRTGTGGLGEQFF.

V is TRBV4-1 and J is TRBJ1-5, with D maybe TRBD1 (5 bases). The germline V gene has CDR1 MGHRA and CDR2 YSYEKL. This CDR3 is 16 amino acids long. V gave up 1 base and J gave up 1 base, with 11 bases separating them. This CDR3 is CASSQGPGLSNQPQHF. In DNA form, the CDR3 reads TGCGCCAGCAGCCAAGGACCGGGACTCAGCAATCAGCCCCAGCATTTT.

The chain joins TRBV5-1 to TRBJ2-2, with D tentatively TRBD1 (6 bases). The CDR3 consists of 17 residues. Germline V CDR1 and CDR2: SGHRS, YFSETQ. Trimming removed 6 bases from V and 0 bases from J, with 18 bases in between. This CDR3 reads CASTADRMLTNTGELFF. In DNA form, the CDR3 reads TGCGCCAGCACCGCCGACAGGATGTTAACGAACACCGGGGAGCTGTTTTTT.

The V and J genes are TRBV7-9 and TRBJ1-2, with D perhaps matching TRBD1 (6 bases). The CDR3 is 12 amino acids. CDR1 is SEHNR and CDR2 is FQNEAQ in the germline V gene (reference sequence). The V gene lost 5 bases and the J gene lost 7 bases, with 11 bases spanning the gap. CDR3 amino acids: CASSQADSGYTF. In DNA form, the CDR3 reads TGTGCCAGCAGCCAAGCGGACAGTGGCTACACCTTC.

The rearrangement joins TRBV7-3 to TRBJ2-2, with 7 nucleotides matching TRBD2. The CDR3 extends over 14 amino acids. V shed 5 bases and J 3 bases; nucleotides not matched to a gene: 3. Looked up from germline, CDR1 is SGHTA and CDR2 is FQGTGA. The CDR3, as DNA: TGTGCCAGCAGCCCGGGGGGTGACACCGGGGAGCTGTTTTTT. Protein sequence: CASSPGGDTGELFF. The variable domain in full, completed from reference TRBV7-3 and TRBJ2-2, reads GAGVSQTPSNKVTEKGKYVELRCDPISGHTALYWYRQSLGQGPEFLIYFQGTGAADDSGLPNDRFFAVRPEGSVSTLKIQRTERGDSAVYLCASSPGGDTGELFFGEGSRLTVL.

The chain uses TRBV9 and TRBJ2-7, with a tentative D call TRBD2 (5 bases). Trimming stripped 3 bases from V and 0 bases from J, with 13 bases between. CDR3 size: 15 residues. The germline V gene has CDR1 SGDLS and CDR2 YYNGEE. The CDR3 DNA reads as TGTGCCAGCAGCGAGGGCTTAGCGCACTCCTACGAGCAGTACTTC. Translation: CASSEGLAHSYEQYF.

The V gene is TRBV15, the J gene TRBJ2-7; 13 nucleotides align to TRBD2. J lost 4 bases, V lost 3 bases, and 6 bases had no gene match. This CDR3 is 16 amino acids long. Germline CDR1 LNHNV, CDR2 YYDKDF (reference sequence). The CDR3 loop is CATSRDPTSGGYEQYF. In DNA, the CDR3 is TGTGCCACCAGCAGGGACCCGACTAGCGGGGGGTACGAGCAGTACTTC.

The chain is built from TRBV9 and TRBJ2-1, with 7 positions matching TRBD2. CDR3 size: 17 residues. The V gene end was trimmed by 0 bases and the J gene end by 4 bases; junction bases not matched to a gene: 10. Germline V gene data show CDR1 as SGDLS and CDR2 as YYNGEE. CDR3 DNA sequence: TGTGCCAGCAGCGTAGAGAGCGGGGCGAGGGATTACAATGAGCAGTTCTTC. Translating it yields CASSVESGARDYNEQFF.

This clone came up a few times. This chain connects TRBV29-1 to TRBJ1-6, with a possible D match to TRBD1 (5 bases). Trimming pared 6 bases from V and 7 bases from J, leaving 16 bases between. The germline gives CDR1 SQVTM, CDR2 ANQGSEA. The CDR3 has 14 amino acids. The CDR3 DNA reads as TGCAGCGTCCAGGCAGGGCAGGAGAATTCACCCCTCCACTTT. Protein product: CSVQAGQENSPLHF.

The rearrangement links TRBV7-9 to TRBJ1-1, with D perhaps TRBD1 (5 bases). The CDR3 loop spans 15 amino acids. Trimming left V 5 bases short and J 1 base short, with 14 bases between. Per the germline V gene, CDR1 is SEHNR and CDR2 is FQNEAQ (reference sequence). The CDR3 loop reads CASSPVRGTNTEAFF. In DNA, the CDR3 is TGTGCCAGCAGCCCCGTGCGGGGGACGAACACTGAAGCTTTCTTT. Drawing the rest from reference TRBV7-9 and TRBJ1-1, the complete variable domain is DTGVSQNPRHKITKRGQNVTFRCDPISEHNRLYWYRQTLGQGPEFLTYFQNEAQLEKSRLLSDRFSAERPKGSFSTLEIQRTEQGDSAMYLCASSPVRGTNTEAFFGQGTRLTVV.

The chain couples TRBV6-6 to TRBJ1-1; the D is unclear. Germline loops: CDR1 MNHNY, CDR2 SVGAGI (reference sequence). This CDR3 comprises 14 residues. V lost 2 bases to trimming and J lost 1 base, with 8 bases between them. CDR3 residues: CASSYGVENTEAFF. CDR3 nucleotide sequence: TGTGCCAGCAGTTACGGAGTAGAGAACACTGAAGCTTTCTTT.

The V gene is TRBV12-5, the J gene TRBJ2-2; 11 bases line up with TRBD1. CDR3 length: 14 amino acids. Germline V lookup: CDR1 LGHNT, CDR2 FRNRAP. Unmatched junction bases numbered 5, after V lost 6 bases and J lost 8 bases. The CDR3 region has the DNA TGTGCTAGTGGCCCCGGACAGGGGGCGGGGGAGCTGTTTTTT. This sequence encodes CASGPGQGAGELFF.

The chain has TRBV5-8 and TRBJ1-5; TRBD1 aligns across 7 bases. With 0 bases clipped from V and 6 bases from J, the junction kept 6 bases outside the gene matches. Per the germline V gene, CDR1 is SGHTS and CDR2 is YDEGEE. CDR3 length equals 15 residues. The CDR3 spells CASSLGGTVSQPQHF. The CDR3 DNA reads as TGTGCCAGCAGCTTGGGGGGGACAGTCTCTCAGCCCCAGCATTTT.

This clone showed up just a few times. This chain links TRBV25-1 with TRBJ1-1, with 9 positions matching TRBD1. There are 15 residues in the CDR3. J gave up 8 bases and V 4 bases, and 11 bases lay outside the gene matches. Germline CDR1 MGHDK, CDR2 SYGVNS. This CDR3 is CASSAQSGTGMEAFF. Here the CDR3 DNA reads TGTGCCAGCAGTGCCCAGTCCGGGACAGGGATGGAAGCTTTCTTT.

The chain couples TRBV9 to TRBJ2-3; 7 bases fit TRBD2. The CDR3 spans 15 residues. V lost 6 bases to trimming and J lost 8 bases; unmatched junction nucleotides: 15. Germline CDR1 and CDR2: SGDLS and YYNGEE. CDR3: CASTATGGIVSTQYF. The CDR3 DNA reads as TGTGCCAGCACAGCGACGGGGGGAATCGTCAGTACGCAGTATTTT.

CDR3 coding DNA: TGTGCCAGCAGCCCCGGGACAGGGCTCTACGAGCAGTACTTC. Its protein is CASSPGTGLYEQYF. The rearrangement uses TRBV7-3 and TRBJ2-7; 9 bases fit TRBD1. The CDR3 spans 14 residues. The V and J ends lost 5 bases and 3 bases, in that order; junction bases with no gene match: 5. Looked up from germline, CDR1 is SGHTA and CDR2 is FQGTGA.

The CDR3 DNA is TGTGCCAGCAGGGAAGCGGGGGGGCTTTTCGAGCAGTACTTC. This encodes CASREAGGLFEQYF. The V and J genes are TRBV6-5 and TRBJ2-7; 10 bases fit TRBD2. The CDR3 runs 14 residues. The germline V gene has CDR1 MNHEY and CDR2 SVGAGI. V was pared by 6 bases and J by 6 bases, with 8 bases of the junction left unmatched.

V is TRBV5-4 and J is TRBJ1-2; D call uncertain. V was clipped by 0 bases and J by 7 bases, with 10 bases between them. The CDR3 covers 13 residues. Germline CDR1 is SGHNT and CDR2 is YYREEE (reference sequence). CDR3: CASSLDGVGGYTF. The CDR3 coding sequence is TGTGCCAGCAGCTTGGACGGGGTAGGTGGCTACACCTTC.

The genes are TRBV6-1 and TRBJ1-1, with D hard to call. Trimming cost V 2 bases and J 2 bases, with 12 bases left between them. The CDR3 is 15 residues long. CDR1 is MNHNS and CDR2 is SASEGT in the germline V gene. CDR3 loop: CASSEKTGLNTEAFF. The CDR3 DNA reads TGTGCCAGCAGTGAAAAAACCGGACTCAACACTGAAGCTTTCTTT.

This chain links TRBV5-5 with TRBJ2-7, with D possibly being TRBD1 (5 bases). There are 13 residues in the CDR3. Looked up from germline, CDR1 is SGHKS and CDR2 is YYEKEE (reference sequence). V was shortened by 4 bases and J by 3 bases, with 11 bases between the two germline ends. CDR3 in amino acids: CASSPPRVYEQYF. The CDR3, as DNA: TGTGCCAGCAGCCCCCCCAGGGTCTACGAGCAGTACTTC.

The table lists this clone with a count of one. The V call is TRBV2, the J call TRBJ1-6, with D possibly being TRBD1 (5 bases). The V end lost 5 bases, the J end lost 10 bases, and 9 bases lay between the germline ends. Per germline, CDR1 SNHLY and CDR2 FYNNEI. The CDR3 sequence is 12 residues long. The CDR3 reads CASSTTGSPLHF. CDR3 bases: TGTGCCAGCAGTACAACAGGCTCACCCCTCCACTTT.

The chain recombines TRBV29-1 with TRBJ2-5, with D perhaps TRBD1 (5 bases). The CDR3 consists of 14 residues. Trimming stripped 1 base from V and 0 bases from J, with 9 bases between. Germline values: CDR1 SQVTM, CDR2 ANQGSEA. Here the CDR3 reads CSVEGTPYQETQYF. In DNA form, the CDR3 reads TGCAGCGTTGAAGGGACACCGTACCAAGAGACCCAGTACTTC.

This chain joins TRBV9 and TRBJ2-1; 7 nucleotides agree with TRBD2. The V gene's germline CDR1 is SGDLS and CDR2 YYNGEE. With V trimmed by 4 bases and J by 9 bases, 13 bases remained unmatched. The CDR3 sequence is 15 residues long. The CDR3 spells CASSRTRSVSGEQFF. In nucleotides, the CDR3 is TGTGCCAGCAGCCGGACTAGATCGGTCAGTGGTGAGCAGTTCTTC.